The clone carrying this TCR beta chain was seen ten or more times. As yet, its antigen is unknown. This specimen belongs to a study of glioma-infiltrating T cells. Study-wide results and limits: Gliomas, especially low-grade, showed above-expected tissue-blood divergence; non-neoplastic patients showed below. Very few CDR3 sequences were shared between tissue and blood.

Amplification of TCR alpha and beta CDR3 regions from RNA used iRepertoire nested multiplex PCR. One-step reverse transcription and amplification started from approximately 100-400 ng of tissue mRNA or PBMC total RNA. TCRdb ran MiXCR on the multiplex PCR reads and lists one entry per CDR3 protein. The table has 45,000 or so distinct CDR3 sequences, approximately 20% seen once. The germline gives CDR1 SGHNT, CDR2 YYREEE (reference sequence). This CDR3 comprises 16 residues. Trimming pared 1 base from V and 0 bases from J, leaving 13 bases between. The chain is built from TRBV5-4 and TRBJ1-1; D is ambiguous. The sequence was obtained from a human donor with low-grade glioma or glioblastoma, undergoing nonglioma brain surgery, or in good health (not recorded which). Sequenced: glioma tissue, nonneoplastic brain tissue, or PBMCs (not recorded which). CDR3 loop: CASSLIQLSMNTEAFF. The CDR3 bases are TGTGCCAGCAGCTTGATTCAGCTCAGCATGAACACTGAAGCTTTCTTT.